Reported below is one TCR beta chain. Its antigen specificity is not known. The record has no base qualities; no much larger clone is one base away. Enrolling through a virtual design, the prospective study's participants ranged in age from roughly 18 to 90 years and lived across 24 United States geographic areas. In the prospective study, cohorts were assigned on the basis of participant-reported clinical history obtained from a screening survey and a study questionnaire. For ImmuneRACE Cohort 3, a participant was defined as recovered based on two consecutive negative NP/OP PCR tests, clearance by a healthcare professional, or resolution of symptoms. In the prospective study, whole blood, serum and a nasopharyngeal or oropharyngeal swab were collected from each participant by mobile phlebotomists. Additional blood draws and questionnaires over an approximately two-month period could optionally be provided by prospective study participants. Before DNA extraction, prospective study blood samples were shipped either frozen or at room temperature.

Based on the germline V gene, the CDR1 and CDR2 sequences are KGHSH and LQKENI. Taken from cysteine to phenylalanine, the CDR3 has 15 residues. The read is trimmed to its CDR3 DNA, 45 bases read in frame from base 1. V loses 3 bases at its end and J loses 2 bases; junction bases beyond the gene matches: 4. The data are from a study of blood T cell repertoires in COVID-19 (dated by TCRdb to about 2020). Study-wide context: Samples covering the acute and convalescent phases of COVID-19 were provided by collaborators in the United States, Italy and Spain. The material from the prospective study consisted of cDNA or gDNA derived from T cells, B-cell-depleted T cells, or PBMCs. The dataset comprised deeply sampled blood TCRbeta repertoires from subjects exposed to, actively infected with, or recovered from COVID-19. The repertoires were released in a freely available public database intended as a resource for research on the immune response to SARS-CoV-2. Samples were obtained from the ongoing ImmuneRACE study (first 160 participants) and from over a thousand subjects provided by 6 global collaborators. The sample metadata nearly always contained a de-identified subject ID, COVID-19 status, age in years and sex. HLA class I and class II types, where available, came from metadata supplied by the sample provider rather than from assay-based typing. Broader findings and caveats from the paper: Clinical and demographic metadata were provided uncurated, with the amount varying by source and participant.

TCRbeta CDR3 regions were amplified from genomic DNA using the immunoSEQ Assay, a bias-controlled multiplex PCR. The study's own analysis went as follows. Within the assay, amplification of reference gene primers was used to estimate how many nucleated cells each sample contained. To quantify the absolute abundance of each unique TCRbeta CDR3 rearrangement, sequence reads were collapsed and filtered. For each sample, productive Simpson clonality was calculated by taking the square root of Simpson's diversity index across productive rearrangements. The source is immuneACCESS, and TCRdb retained only in-frame sequences with V and J called. Part of the clones is not carried over; for the studies checked, unresolved V genes explain less than half of this, and the remainder is unexplained. V, J and clone size are those of that table, while D and trimming were read from the DNA. Within this sample are some 160,000 clones, with 88% of them counted one time only. Together, the top ten hold approximately 7% of the sample.

Material for sequencing was PBMCs or T cells enriched from blood (not recorded which). This TCR was sampled from a woman aged 50 to 60 who had recovered from COVID-19. The rearranged chain carries TRBV18 and TRBJ2-3; 8 bases in the junction line up with TRBD2. The encoded CDR3 is CASSPGLGTTDTQYF. The DNA is TGTGCCAGCTCACCGGGACTAGGGACCACAGATACGCAGTATTTT.